This passage covers 11 T cell receptor beta chains from one sample sequenced in a study of T cell repertoires in aging, cancer and after chemotherapy. Peripheral blood genomic DNA, not sorted cells or RNA, was the template. A mixed TRB-A/B primer pool amplified rearranged TRB by multiplex touch-down PCR. TCRdb re-derived calls from the multiplex PCR reads in MiXCR, one entry per CDR3 protein. This table holds 2,000 to 2,500 distinct CDR3 sequences, approximately 24% found once. Sequenced input: blood. Receptor source: a human donor with a solid tumor.

Sample share makes this clonotype medium-sized. The rearrangement joins TRBV12-3 or TRBV12-4 to TRBJ1-2; TRBD1 might be the D (5 bases). This CDR3 region has 11 residues. Trimming took 8 bases from V and 4 from J, leaving 8 bases between them. This CDR3 reads CASGAGYGYTF. The DNA for the CDR3 is TGTGCCAGCGGGGCGGGCTATGGCTACACCTTC.

This clonotype was counted a few times. The junction shows a germline mismatch at one end, possibly a read error. Here the CDR3 DNA reads TGTGCCAGCAGTTACCCCCCAGGGGGGGCGCTCTTC. Its translation: CASSYPPGGALF. This chain uses TRBV6-2 or TRBV6-3 with TRBJ2-1; either TRBD1 or TRBD2 may fit D (7 bases each). Germline V gives CDR1 MNHEY, CDR2 SVGEGT. The CDR3 has 12 residues.

This chain connects TRBV6-2 or TRBV6-3 to TRBJ2-1, with D perhaps assigned TRBD1 or TRBD2 (5 bases each). CDR1 MNHEY and CDR2 SVGEGT come from the germline V gene. This CDR3 has 11 amino acids. Trimming took off 7 bases at V and 10 bases at J, with 11 bases between the two ends. CDR3: CASTPGAEQFF. The CDR3 bases are TGTGCCAGCACCCCCGGGGCAGAGCAGTTCTTC.

On this clonotype: Likely a read error: the CDR3 ends without its conserved phenylalanine or tryptophan. The chain's CDR3 is CASSFRTSTGELFS. The CDR3 nucleotides read TGTGCCAGCAGTTTTCGGACGTCCACCGGGGAGCTGTTTTCT. This chain connects TRBV27 to TRBJ2-2; D is ambiguous. Trimming left V 3 bases short and J 4 bases short, with 9 bases between. This CDR3 is built from 14 residues. CDR1 is MNHEY, CDR2 SMNVEV, per germline (reference sequence).

The chain is built from TRBV5-1 and TRBJ2-3, with D tentatively TRBD2 (6 bases). Looked up from germline, CDR1 is SGHRS and CDR2 is YFSETQ. V lost 4 bases and J lost 3, with 12 bases in between. The CDR3 extends over 14 amino acids. CDR3 residues: CASSGVGGTDTQYF. The CDR3 DNA follows: TGCGCCAGCAGCGGGGTCGGGGGTACAGATACGCAGTATTTT.

The chain combines TRBV6-2 or TRBV6-3 with TRBJ2-1; D may correspond to TRBD1 or TRBD2 (5 bases each). The CDR3 covers 13 residues. Germline CDR1 reads MNHEY; CDR2 reads SVGEGT. V shed 2 bases and J shed 7 bases, with 9 bases lying between them. This CDR3 reads CASSYGGGNEQFF. The CDR3 nucleotides are TGTGCCAGCAGTTACGGTGGGGGAAATGAGCAGTTCTTC.

This clonotype was recorded a few times. The chain has TRBV7-6 and TRBJ2-5, with a weak D call TRBD1 (5 bases). This CDR3 spans 16 amino acids. CDR1 is SGHVS and CDR2 is FNYEAQ in the germline V gene. V lost 0 bases and J 1 base, leaving 12 bases between the germline ends. The CDR3 reads CASSLASGIPQETQYF. The CDR3 nucleotides are TGTGCCAGCAGCTTAGCGTCAGGGATACCCCAAGAGACCCAGTACTTC. Together with reference TRBV7-6 and TRBJ2-5, the CDR3 gives the full variable domain: GAGVSQSPRYKVTKRGQDVALRCDPISGHVSLYWYRQALGQGPEFLTYFNYEAQQDKSGLPNDRFSAERPEGSISTLTIQRTEQRDSAMYRCASSLASGIPQETQYFGPGTRLLVL.

The chain joins TRBV9 to TRBJ1-3, with 7 bases that match TRBD1. The CDR3 length is 14 residues. The germline CDR1 and CDR2 sequences are SGDLS and YYNGEE. V shed 0 bases and J 3 bases; nucleotides not matched to a gene: 0. CDR3 in amino acids: CASSVGTGGNTIYF. In nucleotides, the CDR3 is TGTGCCAGCAGCGTAGGGACAGGTGGAAACACCATATATTTT.

The CDR3 reads CASSSPGGLRTDTQYF. CDR3 nucleotides: TGTGCCAGCAGTAGCCCGGGAGGCCTGCGCACAGATACGCAGTATTTT. The chain has TRBV6-5 and TRBJ2-3, with 7 bases fitting TRBD2. The CDR3 has 16 amino acids. V trimming: 5 bases; J trimming: 1 base; junction bases outside the gene matches: 9. Germline V gives CDR1 MNHEY, CDR2 SVGAGI.

This clonotype qualifies as medium-sized (0.01 to 0.1%). J is TRBJ1-4 and V is TRBV6-5; D gene uncertain. The CDR3 length is 15 residues. V lost 0 bases and J lost 5, with 10 bases in between. Germline-derived CDR1 and CDR2 are MNHEY and SVGAGI. CDR3 nucleotide sequence: TGTGCCAGCAGTTACTCGGGGTTCCCAAATGAAAAACTGTTTTTT. Translation gives CASSYSGFPNEKLFF.

The chain employs TRBV19 and TRBJ2-5; TRBD2 aligns across 7 bases. V lost 3 bases to trimming and J lost 5 bases; unmatched junction nucleotides: 9. CDR1 is LNHDA, CDR2 SQIVND, per germline (reference sequence). The CDR3 is 15 residues long. The CDR3 is CASSMGRLAAETQYF. The CDR3 coding sequence is TGTGCCAGTAGTATGGGCAGACTAGCCGCGGAGACCCAGTACTTC.